A selection of T cell receptor beta chains follows, all from one sample in a study of response to subunit inactivated influenza vaccine. TCRdb used MiXCR to reprocess the RT-PCR reads, holding one entry per CDR3 protein. Of 150,000 to 200,000 distinct CDR3 sequences listed, 12% were seen once; the top ten hold 25% to 30%. The data were also submitted as part of a second study, on T cells expressing NK-cell markers.

The source material was CD8+ T cells sorted from PBMCs, sampled roughly 12 days after vaccination. The receptor set was obtained from a man over 45 who received an inactivated influenza vaccine. CDR3s leave out the opening cysteine and the closing phenylalanine or tryptophan.

V gene	CDR3 length	J gene	CDR3 protein
TRBV7-2	11	TRBJ2-7	ASSWRRVYEQY
TRBV25-1	11	TRBJ2-2	ASSEIGSGELF
TRBV10-3	15	TRBJ2-7	AISDPHSDRPSYEQY
TRBV20-1	11	TRBJ2-7	SARVRARYEQY
TRBV6-2/TRBV6-3	12	TRBJ2-5	ASSYSGYQETQY
TRBV3-1	12	TRBJ2-1	ASSQGEGWYEQF
TRBV5-6	14	TRBJ2-2	ASSSLGTEYTGELF
TRBV7-9	14	TRBJ2-5	ASSLASGGEQETQY
TRBV5-5	15	TRBJ1-3	ASSLVSGTGVGNTIY
TRBV28	12	TRBJ2-2	ASSLRGNTGELF
TRBV28	13	TRBJ2-7	ASSLSPGSTYEQY
TRBV3-1	19	TRBJ2-1	ASSQGTSGSTGSSSYNEQF
TRBV20-1	13	TRBJ2-7	SAPWGRTDSYEQY
TRBV12-3/TRBV12-4	12	TRBJ2-2	ASSLQRIPGELF
TRBV19	12	TRBJ2-1	ASSIGASGEVQF
TRBV7-6	13	TRBJ2-5	ASSSGQTYGETQY
TRBV12-3/TRBV12-4	13	TRBJ2-1	ASSLTWTGYGEQF
TRBV7-9	10	TRBJ2-1	ASSSYSDEQF
TRBV3-1	15	TRBJ2-7	ASSRLDAGPNNYEQY
TRBV15	12	TRBJ2-2	ATSTDLGTGELF
TRBV2	13	TRBJ1-5	ASSWDSERDQPQH
TRBV28	13	TRBJ2-3	ASRRTSGGTDTQY